This T cell receptor beta chain stems from a study of blood T cell repertoires in COVID-19. Turning to the study itself: In each case, the material was cDNA or gDNA derived from T cells, B-cell-depleted T cells, or PBMCs.

This clone has a handful of counts. This CDR3 has 10 residues. Germline loops: CDR1 SQVTM, CDR2 ANQGSEA. V was clipped by 6 bases and J by 11 bases, with 13 bases between them. The repertoire was sequenced with immunoSEQ multiplex PCR; TCRdb's copy has only in-frame clones and lacks some. The sample lists roughly 99,000 clones, roughly 80% occurring once. This clonotype was sampled from a human donor in a cohort sampled during active COVID-19. Material for sequencing was peripheral blood. The genes are TRBV29-1 and TRBJ1-1; D might be TRBD1 (6 bases). CDR3 DNA: TGCAGCGTGTTCAGGGGATCGGCTTTCTTT. Translation gives CSVFRGSAFF.